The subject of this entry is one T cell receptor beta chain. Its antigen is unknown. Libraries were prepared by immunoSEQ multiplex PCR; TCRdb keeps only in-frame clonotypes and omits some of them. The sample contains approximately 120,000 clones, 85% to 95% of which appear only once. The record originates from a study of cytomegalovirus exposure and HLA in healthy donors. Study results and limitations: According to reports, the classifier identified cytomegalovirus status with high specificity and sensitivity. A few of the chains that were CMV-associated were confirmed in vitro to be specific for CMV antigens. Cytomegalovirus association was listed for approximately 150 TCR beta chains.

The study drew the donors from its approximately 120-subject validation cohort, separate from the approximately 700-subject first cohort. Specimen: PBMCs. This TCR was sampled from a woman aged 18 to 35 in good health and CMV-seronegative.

The CDR3 is CASSHDILGLDITGELFF. The CDR3 region has the DNA TGTGCCAGCAGTCACGACATACTTGGACTAGATATTACCGGGGAGCTGTTTTTT. The chain joins TRBV28 to TRBJ2-2; 7 bases match TRBD2. V lost 5 bases, J lost 5 bases, and 17 bases stayed unmatched. There are 18 residues in the CDR3. CDR1 and CDR2 from the germline V gene are MDHEN and SYDVKM.